These 17 T cell receptor beta chains came from one sample sequenced in a study of follicular helper T cells after annual influenza vaccination. Time point in this sample: 2015-2016 season, 7 days after influenza vaccination. Using immunoSEQ multiplex PCR, the repertoire was profiled, and TCRdb retains in-frame clones only, with some absent. The sample carries about 10,000 clones, approximately 80% recorded once. The material was CXCR5+ CD38- circulating T follicular helper cells from blood, obtained 7 days after influenza vaccination. Subset indicated: circulating Tfh, non-naive CD4+CXCR5+PD-1+ (ICOS+CD38+ or ICOS-CD38-). Receptors originate from an adult who received the influenza vaccine.

V and J are TRBV5-1 and TRBJ1-2; D unresolved. Looked up from germline, CDR1 is SGHRS and CDR2 is YFSETQ. The CDR3 is made up of 15 amino acids. V was pared by 0 bases and J by 3 bases, with 12 bases between. Here the CDR3 reads CASSLEGRSDYGYTF. The CDR3 DNA sequence: TGCGCCAGCAGCTTGGAAGGAAGGAGTGACTATGGCTACACCTTC.

The count of this clone is one. The chain carries TRBV6-5 and TRBJ2-7; 11 bases agree with TRBD2. The CDR3 is 15 amino acids. The junction had 3 bases not matched to a gene; V was cut back by 1 base and J by 4 bases. Germline lookup yields CDR1 MNHEY and CDR2 SVGAGI. The CDR3 nucleotides are TGTGCCAGCAGTTACTTCACTAGCGGGGGTTACGAGCAGTACTTC. Protein sequence: CASSYFTSGGYEQYF.

This clone was seen just once. This rearrangement joins TRBV28 to TRBJ1-2; a weak D match, TRBD1 (5 bases). The CDR3 loop spans 12 amino acids. The V end was cut by 1 base, the J end by 8 bases, with 8 bases between. Germline V gene sequence: CDR1 MDHEN, CDR2 SYDVKM. CDR3 in DNA: TGTGCCAGCAGTTTATCAAGGGACGGCTACACCTTC. The encoded protein is CASSLSRDGYTF.

This rearrangement joins TRBV7-8 to TRBJ2-2; D may be TRBD2 (7 bases). This CDR3 comprises 16 residues. Deletions cut 7 bases from V and 7 bases from J, with 22 bases between. CDR1 and CDR2 (germline): SGHVS, FQNEAQ. The CDR3: CASTPLTGGQNGELFF. CDR3 DNA sequence: TGTGCCAGCACCCCCTTAACGGGGGGCCAAAACGGGGAGCTGTTTTTT.

The genes are TRBV5-6 and TRBJ1-1; D uncertain. The germline gives CDR1 SGHDT, CDR2 YYEEEE. With 3 bases removed from V and 3 bases from J, the gap between germline ends came to 12 bases. The CDR3 totals 14 residues. CDR3 in amino acids: CASSWDTTYTEAFF. CDR3 in DNA: TGTGCCAGCAGCTGGGATACTACGTACACTGAAGCTTTCTTT.

J is TRBJ1-2 and V is TRBV10-1, with D perhaps TRBD1 (6 bases). CDR3 size: 10 residues. Trimming left V 11 bases short and J 8 bases short, with 12 bases between. The germline gives CDR1 WNHNN, CDR2 SYGVQD (reference sequence). The CDR3 nucleotides are TGCGCCGGCGGGACATCCGGCTACACCTTC. This codes for CAGGTSGYTF.

The chain couples TRBV7-9 to TRBJ2-3; 11 bases line up with TRBD1. The CDR3 is 15 amino acids. CDR1 is SEHNR and CDR2 is FQNEAQ in the germline V gene (reference sequence). V was clipped by 4 bases and J by 11 bases; unmatched bases: 11. The CDR3 is CASSSGTGGGRKQYF. The CDR3 DNA follows: TGTGCCAGCAGCTCTGGGACAGGGGGGGGCCGAAAGCAGTATTTT.

The chain links TRBV5-1 to TRBJ2-3; either TRBD1 or TRBD2 may supply D (5 bases each). The germline CDR1 and CDR2 sequences are SGHRS and YFSETQ. The CDR3 is 15 amino acids. V was pared by 6 bases and J by 6 bases, with 20 bases between. CDR3 sequence reads: CASTPGGIGLDTQYF. The CDR3 coding sequence is TGCGCCAGCACGCCTGGGGGAATAGGGCTTGATACGCAGTATTTT. The full variable domain, rest sourced from reference TRBV5-1 and TRBJ2-3, is KAGVTQTPRYLIKTRGQQVTLSCSPISGHRSVSWYQQTPGQGLQFLFEYFSETQRNKGNFPGRFSGRQFSNSRSEMNVSTLELGDSALYLCASTPGGIGLDTQYFGPGTRLTVL.

V is TRBV5-5 and J is TRBJ1-4, with 9 bases aligning to TRBD1. The junction had 13 bases not matched to a gene; V was cut back by 7 bases and J by 0 bases. Germline CDR1 SGHKS, CDR2 YYEKEE (reference sequence). The CDR3 runs to 18 residues. CDR3 DNA: TGTGCCAGCGACGACCGACAGGGGGGGGAATCAACTAATGAAAAACTGTTTTTT. Its translation: CASDDRQGGESTNEKLFF.

This chain joins TRBV7-2 and TRBJ1-4, with D maybe TRBD1 (6 bases). The V end lost 3 bases, the J end lost 8 bases, and 7 bases lay between the germline ends. Germline V gene data show CDR1 as SGHTA and CDR2 as FQGNSA. CDR3 size: 12 residues. DNA for the CDR3: TGTGCCAGCAGCTTCGACAGGGAAAAACTGTTTTTT. Its translation: CASSFDREKLFF.

The CDR3 loop is CASRLLKTGTGRGGYTF. The CDR3 coding sequence is TGTGCCAGCAGACTCCTAAAAACCGGGACAGGGAGAGGTGGCTACACCTTC. This rearrangement joins TRBV5-6 to TRBJ1-2, with 9 bases lining up with TRBD1. Losses at the gene ends were 5 bases for V and 7 bases for J; bases not matched to a gene: 18. The germline CDR1 and CDR2 sequences are SGHDT and YYEEEE. The CDR3 has 17 amino acids.

In its sample, this clone was seen once. V is TRBV11-3 and J is TRBJ2-3; perhaps TRBD1 as D (6 bases). Germline values: CDR1 SGHNT, CDR2 YENEEA. This CDR3 region has 16 residues. The V and J ends lost 5 bases and 6 bases respectively, with 21 bases between them. DNA of the CDR3: TGTGCCAGCAGCCCCCGGTGGGCAGGGGACGAGGATACGCAGTATTTT. Translating it yields CASSPRWAGDEDTQYF.

The count of this clone is one. The chain recombines TRBV7-2 with TRBJ2-2, with D possibly matching TRBD1 (6 bases). CDR1 is SGHTA, CDR2 FQGNSA, per germline. This CDR3 has 15 amino acids. V dropped 6 bases and J dropped 4 bases, with 15 bases sitting between them. The CDR3 spells CASRPGTTGTGELFF. The DNA of the CDR3 is TGTGCCAGCAGACCCGGGACGACAGGCACCGGGGAGCTGTTTTTT.

The rearrangement links TRBV9 to TRBJ1-6, with D possibly being TRBD1 (5 bases). Germline CDR1 SGDLS, CDR2 YYNGEE. This CDR3 spans 12 amino acids. The V end was cut by 3 bases, the J end by 7 bases, with 5 bases between. CDR3 amino acids: CASSGGNSPLHF. CDR3 bases: TGTGCCAGCAGCGGGGGGAATTCACCCCTCCACTTT.

This clone was seen just once. The chain couples TRBV4-3 to TRBJ1-3; the match to TRBD1 covers 7 bases. The CDR3 covers 17 residues. The V gene's germline CDR1 is LGHNA and CDR2 YSLEER. V gave up 1 base and J gave up 4 bases; unmatched junction bases: 10. The CDR3 coding sequence is TGCGCCAGCAGCCAAGGAAATCCGGGACAGCCGGGAAACACCATATATTTT. Translated, it gives CASSQGNPGQPGNTIYF.

Only one count was recorded for this clone. V and J are TRBV6-1 and TRBJ1-1; unclear D gene. The V and J ends lost 8 bases and 3 bases respectively, with 13 bases between them. This CDR3 region has 13 residues. In germline, CDR1 is MNHNS, CDR2 SASEGT. The CDR3 sequence is CASLLLFHTEAFF. CDR3 DNA sequence: TGTGCCAGCTTGCTACTTTTTCACACTGAAGCTTTCTTT.

The rearrangement links TRBV5-1 to TRBJ1-1; TRBD1 might be the D (6 bases). Germline V lookup: CDR1 SGHRS, CDR2 YFSETQ. V was cut by 7 bases and J by 6 bases, with 16 bases left in between. The CDR3 consists of 13 residues. As DNA, the CDR3 is TGCGCCAGCCAACAAAACAGGGACTCTGAAGCTTTCTTT. This encodes CASQQNRDSEAFF.